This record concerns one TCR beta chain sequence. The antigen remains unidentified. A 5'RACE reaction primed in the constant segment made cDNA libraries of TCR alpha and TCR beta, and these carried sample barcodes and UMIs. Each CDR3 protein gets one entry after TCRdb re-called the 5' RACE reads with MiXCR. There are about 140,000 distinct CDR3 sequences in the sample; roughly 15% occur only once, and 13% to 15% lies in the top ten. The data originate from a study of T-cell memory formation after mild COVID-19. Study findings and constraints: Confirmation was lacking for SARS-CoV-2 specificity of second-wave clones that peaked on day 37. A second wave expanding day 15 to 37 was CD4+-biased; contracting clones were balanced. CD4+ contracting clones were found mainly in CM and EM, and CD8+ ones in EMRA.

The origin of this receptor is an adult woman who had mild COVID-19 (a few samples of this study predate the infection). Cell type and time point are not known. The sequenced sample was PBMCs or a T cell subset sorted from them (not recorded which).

CDR3 nucleotides: TGTGCCAGCAGTCCGGGGGGAGGTGTGGGTCAGCCCCAGCATTTT. It codes for CASSPGGGVGQPQHF. V and J are TRBV12-3 or TRBV12-4 and TRBJ1-5; a weak D match, TRBD1 (5 bases). The length of the CDR3 is 15 residues. The germline V and J ends were trimmed by 5 bases and 6 bases, with 17 bases remaining between them.